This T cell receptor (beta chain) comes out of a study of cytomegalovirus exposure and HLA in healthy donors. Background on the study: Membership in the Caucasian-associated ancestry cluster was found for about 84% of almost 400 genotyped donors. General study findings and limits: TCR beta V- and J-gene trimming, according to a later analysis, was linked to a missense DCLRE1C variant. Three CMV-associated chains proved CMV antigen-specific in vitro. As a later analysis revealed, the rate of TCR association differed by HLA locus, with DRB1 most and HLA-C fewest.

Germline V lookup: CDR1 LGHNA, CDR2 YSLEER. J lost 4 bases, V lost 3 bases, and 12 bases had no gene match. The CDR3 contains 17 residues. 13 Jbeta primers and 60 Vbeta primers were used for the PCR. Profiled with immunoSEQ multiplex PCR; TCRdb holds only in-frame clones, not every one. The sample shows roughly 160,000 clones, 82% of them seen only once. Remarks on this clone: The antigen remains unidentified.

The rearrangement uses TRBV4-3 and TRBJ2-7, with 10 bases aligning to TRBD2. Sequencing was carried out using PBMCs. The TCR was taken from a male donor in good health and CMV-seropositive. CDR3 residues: CASSQGLRTSGFYEQYF. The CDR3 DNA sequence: TGCGCCAGCAGCCAGGGACTAAGGACTAGCGGTTTTTACGAGCAGTACTTC.